This T cell receptor (beta chain) was retrieved from a study of blood T cells in healthy people across ages. Drawing of peripheral blood yielded approximately 10 milliliters from each donor. Germline V gene sequence: CDR1 LGHNA, CDR2 YSLEER. The CDR3 contains 16 residues. Trimming removed 4 bases at V and 4 bases at J, with 19 bases between. Study outcomes and limitations: More naive CD4+ cells and higher diversity marked long-lived donors relative to aged donors.

A sample-barcoded 5' primer and a J-beta primer mix were used in a second PCR of roughly 6 to 11 cycles. Unique molecular identifiers of 12 random nucleotides labeled each cDNA. A single record per CDR3 protein comes from TCRdb applying MiXCR to the 5' RACE reads. The data contain about 1.4 million distinct CDR3 sequences, around 55% of them singletons. As regards this clonotype: Its antigen is still unknown.

The receptor was derived from a man aged 18-30 years in good health. Sample: blood. The J gene is TRBJ1-1, the V gene TRBV4-3, with D unclear. In DNA form, the CDR3 reads TGCGCCAGCAGCCCCGGGAGGCCCCCCTCCAGCACTGAAGCTTTCTTT. Protein: CASSPGRPPSSTEAFF.